One TCR beta chain is described in this entry. These data originate in a study of blood T cell repertoires in COVID-19. The data were produced by immunoSEQ multiplex PCR, yet TCRdb's version contains in-frame clones alone and is incomplete. The sample yields around 50,000 clones, less than 95% seen once. V lost 2 bases, J lost 5 bases, and 6 bases stayed unmatched. CDR1 is SGHNT and CDR2 is YYREEE in the germline V gene (reference sequence). The CDR3 covers 14 residues. The sequenced sample consisted of peripheral blood. The receptor comes from a human donor in a cohort sampled during active COVID-19. V and J are TRBV5-4 and TRBJ2-5, with 7 bases that match TRBD2. CDR3 bases: TGTGCCAGCAGCTTAGATGCGGGAGTGGAGACCCAGTACTTC. The encoded protein is CASSLDAGVETQYF. The full variable domain, its missing parts supplied by reference TRBV5-4 and TRBJ2-5, is ETGVTQSPTHLIKTRGQQVTLRCSSQSGHNTVSWYQQALGQGPQFIFQYYREEENGRGNFPPRFSGLQFPNYSSELNVNALELDDSALYLCASSLDAGVETQYFGPGTRLLVL.